The 17 T cell receptor beta chains below all came from one sample that was sequenced in a study of T cells in Graves' hyperthyroidism and ophthalmopathy. TCR beta CDR3 region amplification was performed from RNA transcripts. TCR CDR3 underwent first-round RT-PCR with the HTBI primer set. TCRdb recomputed calls from the multiplex PCR reads with MiXCR, one row per CDR3 protein. The top ten hold approximately 6.4% of the sample, which has nearly 600,000 distinct CDR3 sequences, 12% to 15% seen once. Sequenced: blood. These receptors were obtained from a woman between 18 and 29 years old with Graves' ophthalmopathy.

V gene TRBV27 combines with J gene TRBJ1-5, with 9 bases matching TRBD1. There are 16 residues in the CDR3. Germline CDR1 MNHEY, CDR2 SMNVEV (reference sequence). V dropped 6 bases and J dropped 1; count of bases not matched to a gene: 7. CDR3 loop: CASRPTGGWSNQPQHF. Here the CDR3 DNA reads TGTGCCAGCAGGCCGACAGGGGGTTGGAGCAATCAGCCCCAGCATTTT.

The genes are TRBV7-6 and TRBJ1-1; 7 bases fit TRBD1. Germline trimming cut 5 bases from V and 1 base from J; bases unmatched to any gene: 13. Germline V gives CDR1 SGHVS, CDR2 FNYEAQ. The CDR3 extends over 17 amino acids. CDR3 DNA: TGTGCCAGCAGCGCTACGAGGTCTGGACAGGCGAACACTGAAGCTTTCTTT. Encoded protein: CASSATRSGQANTEAFF.

Of note for this clonotype: The junction does not match germline at one end; this may be a read error. The V gene is TRBV2, the J gene TRBJ2-1; 10 bases are a match to TRBD2. The CDR3 totals 17 residues. Germline V lookup: CDR1 SNHLY, CDR2 FYNNEI. CDR3 in DNA: TGTGCCAGCATTGAATTGATAGTGGCTAGCGGGGGAAATGAGCAGTTCTTC. As protein: CASIELIVASGGNEQFF.

This clonotype was counted ten times or more. The V gene is TRBV3-1, the J gene TRBJ2-1, with 7 bases that match TRBD2. CDR3 length: 18 residues. CDR1 is LGHDT, CDR2 YNNKEL, per germline (reference sequence). The V segment lost 1 base and the J segment 8 bases; nucleotides outside the gene matches: 17. The DNA for the CDR3 is TGTGCCAGCAGCCAAGGACGGGCTAGCGGAGCTTCCCCCCATGAGCAGTTCTTC. Translating it yields CASSQGRASGASPHEQFF.

This clonotype was picked up many times. This chain joins TRBV12-3 or TRBV12-4 and TRBJ1-1; D is possibly TRBD1 (6 bases). Trimming left V 5 bases short and J 0 bases short, with 13 bases between. The CDR3 is 15 amino acids. DNA for the CDR3: TGTGCCAGCAGTCCACAAGGGACATTGAACACTGAAGCTTTCTTT. This gives the protein CASSPQGTLNTEAFF.

This clonotype was picked up many times. The chain carries TRBV20-1 and TRBJ2-6, with TRBD2 matching over 8 bases. CDR1 is DFQATT, CDR2 SNEGSKA, per germline (reference sequence). Trimming took 4 bases from V and 0 from J; bases not matched to a gene: 5. CDR3 length: 16 amino acids. CDR3 sequence (DNA): TGCAGTGCTACCGGGGGGGCCAACTCTGGGGCCAACGTCCTGACTTTC. Its translation is CSATGGANSGANVLTF.

This clonotype has ten or more counts. The rearrangement links TRBV28 to TRBJ1-5; D perhaps matches TRBD1 (6 bases). Germline assignment: CDR1 MDHEN and CDR2 SYDVKM. CDR3 size: 15 residues. With 6 bases removed from V and 6 bases from J, the gap between germline ends came to 18 bases. The CDR3 DNA reads TGTGCCAGCAGCCCCGCCACAGGGTCTGCTCAGCCCCAGCATTTT. Translating it yields CASSPATGSAQPQHF.

This clonotype was seen at least ten times. The chain is built from TRBV7-8 and TRBJ2-3; TRBD2 matches 12 bases. The CDR3 is 18 amino acids. J gave up 4 bases and V 4 bases, and 12 bases lay outside the gene matches. Germline loops: CDR1 SGHVS, CDR2 FQNEAQ. The CDR3 bases are TGTGCCAGCAGCTCACTAGTGGATACTAGCGGGAGGTCAGATACGCAGTATTTT. Translation: CASSSLVDTSGRSDTQYF.

This clonotype has ten or more counts. The CDR3 spells CASSPQGGDEQYF. The CDR3 DNA reads as TGTGCCAGCAGCCCCCAGGGGGGGGACGAGCAGTACTTC. The V and J genes are TRBV3-1 and TRBJ2-7; D might be TRBD1 or TRBD2, each matching 7 bases. This CDR3 is 13 amino acids long. Trimming stripped 4 bases from V and 5 bases from J, with 12 bases between. Per germline, CDR1 LGHDT and CDR2 YNNKEL (reference sequence).

The V call is TRBV24-1, the J call TRBJ2-1; TRBD2 matches at 11 bases. The germline V gene encodes CDR1 KGHDR and CDR2 SFDVKD. The ends lost 7 bases at V and 10 bases at J; junction bases unmatched: 8. The CDR3 sequence is 14 residues long. CDR3 bases: TGTGCCACCAGCGGGACTAGCGGAGCCTTGGAGCAGTTCTTC. As protein: CATSGTSGALEQFF.

There are many counts of this clonotype. The chain employs TRBV30 and TRBJ2-3; D is unresolved. Germline V CDR1 and CDR2: GTSNPN, SVGIG (reference sequence). Between the trimmed V and J ends, which lost 5 bases and 2 bases, there was a span of 17 bases. The CDR3 totals 15 residues. The CDR3 protein is CAWLPTAPYTDTQYF. The CDR3 region has the DNA TGTGCCTGGCTTCCAACCGCTCCGTACACAGATACGCAGTATTTT.

This clonotype appeared a few times. The chain carries TRBV6-4 and TRBJ2-1; D is possibly TRBD2 (6 bases). Looked up from germline, CDR1 is MRHNA and CDR2 is SNTAGT. The CDR3 length is 16 residues. The V end was cut by 0 bases, the J end by 5 bases, with 14 bases between. The CDR3 coding sequence is TGTGCCAGCAGTGACTCTAGGAGGGGATCAAACAATGAGCAGTTCTTC. It codes for CASSDSRRGSNNEQFF.

At least ten counts were recorded for this clonotype. The J gene is TRBJ1-4, the V gene TRBV11-2, with 10 bases fitting TRBD1. The CDR3 totals 15 residues. Germline trimming cut 5 bases from V and 7 bases from J; bases unmatched to any gene: 7. Germline V gives CDR1 SGHAT, CDR2 FQNNGV. Written as DNA, the CDR3 is TGTGCCAGCAGCACCCACGACAGGGGGCCTGAAAAACTGTTTTTT. It specifies CASSTHDRGPEKLFF. Using reference TRBV11-2 and TRBJ1-4 for the parts outside the CDR3, the full variable domain is EAGVAQSPRYKIIEKRQSVAFWCNPISGHATLYWYQQILGQGPKLLIQFQNNGVVDDSQLPKDRFSAERLKGVDSTLKIQPAKLEDSAVYLCASSTHDRGPEKLFFGSGTQLSVL.

A word on this clonotype: A single base separates this from a much larger clone, so it may be a read error. The V call is TRBV10-3, the J call TRBJ2-7, with a tentative D call TRBD1 (6 bases). Germline CDR1 reads ENHRY; CDR2 reads SYGVKD. V was clipped by 3 bases and J by 3 bases, with 15 bases between them. The CDR3 extends over 15 amino acids. The CDR3 region has the DNA TGTGCCATCAGTGAAGCCAGACAGGACGGCTACGAGCAGTACTTC. It encodes CAISEARQDGYEQYF.

This chain uses TRBV27 with TRBJ2-3; maybe TRBD2 (5 bases). Trimming shortened V by 1 base and J by 1 base, and 9 bases separated the two germline ends. The CDR3 is 15 amino acids. The germline CDR1 and CDR2 sequences are MNHEY and SMNVEV (reference sequence). As DNA, the CDR3 is TGTGCCAGCAGTTTATACCTCGGGGGCACAGATACGCAGTATTTT. Translated, it gives CASSLYLGGTDTQYF.

At least ten counts were recorded for this clonotype. V usage is TRBV6-2 or TRBV6-3 and J usage is TRBJ2-7; TRBD1 matches 7 bases. With 6 bases clipped from V and 2 bases from J, the junction kept 7 bases outside the gene matches. Germline CDR1 reads MNHEY; CDR2 reads SVGEGT. The CDR3 runs to 14 residues. CDR3 sequence reads: CASSGTAHPYEQYF. DNA for the CDR3: TGTGCCAGCAGCGGGACAGCGCACCCCTACGAGCAGTACTTC.

This clonotype was picked up many times. The chain couples TRBV3-1 to TRBJ2-7; D not certain. CDR3 length: 12 amino acids. Germline V gene lookup returns CDR1 LGHDT and CDR2 YNNKEL (reference sequence). The V end was cut by 1 base, the J end by 4 bases, with 5 bases between. CDR3 DNA sequence: TGTGCCAGCAGCCAAGTTGGGTACGAGCAGTACTTC. Translating gives CASSQVGYEQYF.